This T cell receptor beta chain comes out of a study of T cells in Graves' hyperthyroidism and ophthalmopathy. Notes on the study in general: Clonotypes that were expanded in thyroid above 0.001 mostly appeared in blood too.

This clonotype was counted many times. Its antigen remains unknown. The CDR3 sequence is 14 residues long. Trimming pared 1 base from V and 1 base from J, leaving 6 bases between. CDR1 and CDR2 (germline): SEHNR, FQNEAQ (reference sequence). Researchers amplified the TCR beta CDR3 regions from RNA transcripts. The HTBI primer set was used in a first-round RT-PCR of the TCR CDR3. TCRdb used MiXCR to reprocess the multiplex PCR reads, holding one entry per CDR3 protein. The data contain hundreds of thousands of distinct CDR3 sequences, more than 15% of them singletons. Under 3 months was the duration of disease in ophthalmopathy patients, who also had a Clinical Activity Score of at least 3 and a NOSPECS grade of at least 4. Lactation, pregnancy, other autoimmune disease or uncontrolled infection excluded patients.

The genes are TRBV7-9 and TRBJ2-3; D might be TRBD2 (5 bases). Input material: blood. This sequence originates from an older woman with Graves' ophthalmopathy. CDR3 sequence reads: CASSLERGTDTQYF. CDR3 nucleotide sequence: TGTGCCAGCAGCTTAGAGAGGGGCACAGATACGCAGTATTTT.